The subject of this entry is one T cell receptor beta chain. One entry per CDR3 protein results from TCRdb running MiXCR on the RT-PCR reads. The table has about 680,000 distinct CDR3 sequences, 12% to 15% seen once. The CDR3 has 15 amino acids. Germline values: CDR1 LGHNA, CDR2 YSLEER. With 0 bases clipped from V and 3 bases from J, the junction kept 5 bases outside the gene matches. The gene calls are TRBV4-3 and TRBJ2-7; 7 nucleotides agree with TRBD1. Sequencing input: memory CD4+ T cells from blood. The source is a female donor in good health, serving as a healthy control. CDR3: CASSQEPGQFYEQYF. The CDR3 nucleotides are TGCGCCAGCAGCCAAGAACCGGGACAGTTCTACGAGCAGTACTTC.